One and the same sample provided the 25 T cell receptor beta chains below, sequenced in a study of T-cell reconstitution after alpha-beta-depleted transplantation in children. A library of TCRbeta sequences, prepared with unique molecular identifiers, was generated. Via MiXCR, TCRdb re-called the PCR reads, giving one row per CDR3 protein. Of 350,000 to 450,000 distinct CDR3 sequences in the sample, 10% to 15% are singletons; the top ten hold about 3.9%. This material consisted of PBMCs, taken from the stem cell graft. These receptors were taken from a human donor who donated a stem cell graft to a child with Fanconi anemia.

The CDR3 is CASSLGRGMTDTQYF. Here the CDR3 DNA reads TGTGCCAGCAGCTTGGGTCGGGGAATGACAGATACGCAGTATTTT. V is TRBV5-4 and J is TRBJ2-3, with D perhaps TRBD2 (5 bases). V was cut by 0 bases and J by 3 bases, with 11 bases left in between. CDR3 length: 15 residues. The germline gives CDR1 SGHNT, CDR2 YYREEE (reference sequence).

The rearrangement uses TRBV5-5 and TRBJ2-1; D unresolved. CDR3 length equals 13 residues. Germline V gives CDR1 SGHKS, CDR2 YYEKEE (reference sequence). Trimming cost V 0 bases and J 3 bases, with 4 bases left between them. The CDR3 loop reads CASSLGHYNEQFF. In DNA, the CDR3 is TGTGCCAGCAGCTTGGGTCACTACAATGAGCAGTTCTTC.

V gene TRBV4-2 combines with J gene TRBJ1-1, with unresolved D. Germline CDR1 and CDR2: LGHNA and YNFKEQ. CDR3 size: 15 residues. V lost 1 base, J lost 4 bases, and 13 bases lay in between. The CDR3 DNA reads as TGTGCCAGCAGCCAAGGAGGTGTGGAGCCCACTGAAGCTTTCTTT. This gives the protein CASSQGGVEPTEAFF.

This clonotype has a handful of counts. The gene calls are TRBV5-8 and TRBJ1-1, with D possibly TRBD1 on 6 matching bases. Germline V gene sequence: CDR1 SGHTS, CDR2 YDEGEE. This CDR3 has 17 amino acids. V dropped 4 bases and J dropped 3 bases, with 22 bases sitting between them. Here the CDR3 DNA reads TGTGCCAGCAGCCCACCGACAGGTGCCAGGGGAGACACTGAAGCTTTCTTT. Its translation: CASSPPTGARGDTEAFF.

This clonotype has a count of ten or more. CDR3 DNA sequence: TGTGCCAGCAGCCCTTGGGGCAAATACAATGAGCAGTTCTTC. Translating it yields CASSPWGKYNEQFF. J is TRBJ2-1 and V is TRBV2; a weak D match, TRBD1 (5 bases). Deletions cut 6 bases from V and 4 bases from J, with 13 bases between. CDR1 SNHLY and CDR2 FYNNEI come from the germline V gene. The CDR3 totals 14 residues.

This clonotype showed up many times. The CDR3 bases are TGCGCCAGCAGCCGGGACCCCGAAGCAAGCACAGATACGCAGTATTTT. Amino acid sequence: CASSRDPEASTDTQYF. The chain links TRBV5-1 to TRBJ2-3, with D possibly being TRBD1 or TRBD2 (5 bases each). The germline V and J ends were trimmed by 4 bases and 0 bases, with 15 bases remaining between them. The CDR3 runs 16 residues. Germline V gives CDR1 SGHRS, CDR2 YFSETQ.

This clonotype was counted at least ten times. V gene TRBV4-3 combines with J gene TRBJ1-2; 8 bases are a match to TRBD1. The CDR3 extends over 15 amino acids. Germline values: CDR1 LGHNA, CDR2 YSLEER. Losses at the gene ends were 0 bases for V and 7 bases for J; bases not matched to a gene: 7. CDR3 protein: CASSQDSGDRSGYTF. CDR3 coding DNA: TGCGCCAGCAGCCAAGATTCGGGGGACAGGTCTGGCTACACCTTC.

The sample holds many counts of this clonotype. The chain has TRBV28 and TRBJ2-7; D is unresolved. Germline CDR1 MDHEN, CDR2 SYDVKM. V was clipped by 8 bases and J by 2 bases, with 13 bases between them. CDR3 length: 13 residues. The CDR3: CASLLSGTYEQYF. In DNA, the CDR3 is TGTGCCAGCCTTCTGTCGGGTACCTACGAGCAGTACTTC.

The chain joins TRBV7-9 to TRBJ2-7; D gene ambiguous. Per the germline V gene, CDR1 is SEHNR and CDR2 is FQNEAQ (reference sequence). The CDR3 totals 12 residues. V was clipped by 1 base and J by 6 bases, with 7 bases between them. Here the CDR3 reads CASSLVDREQYF. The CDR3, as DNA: TGTGCCAGCAGCTTAGTCGACCGCGAGCAGTACTTC.

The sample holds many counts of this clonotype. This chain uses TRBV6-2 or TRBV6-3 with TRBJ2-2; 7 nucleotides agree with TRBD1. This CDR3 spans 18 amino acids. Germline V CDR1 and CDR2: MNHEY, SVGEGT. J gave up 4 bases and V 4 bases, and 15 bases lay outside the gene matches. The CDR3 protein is CASSSPSRTGRVTGELFF. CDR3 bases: TGTGCCAGCAGTTCACCATCCCGGACAGGAAGAGTCACCGGGGAGCTGTTTTTT.

CDR3 amino acids: CASSLAGQGIHEQYF. The DNA for the CDR3 is TGTGCCAGCAGCTTAGCGGGGCAGGGGATCCACGAGCAGTACTTC. The rearrangement joins TRBV7-2 to TRBJ2-7, with D tentatively TRBD1 (6 bases). Deletions cut 0 bases from V and 5 bases from J, with 14 bases between. The CDR3 spans 15 residues. Germline V CDR1 and CDR2: SGHTA, FQGNSA.

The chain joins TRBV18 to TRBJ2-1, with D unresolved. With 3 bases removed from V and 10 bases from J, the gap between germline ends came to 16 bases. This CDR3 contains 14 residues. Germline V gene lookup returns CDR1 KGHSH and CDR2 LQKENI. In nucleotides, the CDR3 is TGTGCCAGCTCACCGCCCTGGTCAGTGAGGGAGCAGTTCTTC. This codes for CASSPPWSVREQFF.

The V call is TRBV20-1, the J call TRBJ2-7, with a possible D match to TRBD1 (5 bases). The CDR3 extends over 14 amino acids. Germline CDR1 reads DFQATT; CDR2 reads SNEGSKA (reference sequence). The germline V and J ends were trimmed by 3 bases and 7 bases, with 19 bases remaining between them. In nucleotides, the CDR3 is TGCAGTGCTAGGGCGCCCGCAGGGTCGGGTGAGCAGTACGTC. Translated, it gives CSARAPAGSGEQYV.

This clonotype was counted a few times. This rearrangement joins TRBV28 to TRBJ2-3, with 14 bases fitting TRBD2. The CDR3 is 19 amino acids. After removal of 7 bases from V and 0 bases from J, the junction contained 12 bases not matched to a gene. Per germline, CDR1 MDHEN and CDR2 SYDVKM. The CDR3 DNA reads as TGTGCCAGCACCTTAACTGGGACTAGCGGGGGTCCTAGCACAGATACGCAGTATTTT. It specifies CASTLTGTSGGPSTDTQYF.

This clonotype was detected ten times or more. The CDR3 reads CASSLMGEGAGNEQFF. The CDR3, as DNA: TGTGCCAGCAGTTTGATGGGGGAGGGGGCCGGGAATGAGCAGTTCTTC. The rearrangement joins TRBV12-3 or TRBV12-4 to TRBJ2-1; D is perhaps TRBD1 or TRBD2 (7 bases each). V gave up 3 bases and J gave up 7 bases, with 19 bases separating them. The length of the CDR3 is 16 residues.

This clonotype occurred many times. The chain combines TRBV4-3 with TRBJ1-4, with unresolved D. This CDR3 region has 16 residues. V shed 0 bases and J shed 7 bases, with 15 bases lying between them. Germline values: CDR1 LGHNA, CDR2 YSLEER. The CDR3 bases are TGCGCCAGCAGCCAAGATCTCCGATCAGGTAGTGAAAAACTGTTTTTT. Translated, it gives CASSQDLRSGSEKLFF.

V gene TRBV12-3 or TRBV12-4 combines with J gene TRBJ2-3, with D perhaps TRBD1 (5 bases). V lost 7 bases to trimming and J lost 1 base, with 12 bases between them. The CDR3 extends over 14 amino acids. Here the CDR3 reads CASTKGWGTDTQYF. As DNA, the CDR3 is TGTGCCAGCACCAAGGGGTGGGGCACAGATACGCAGTATTTT.

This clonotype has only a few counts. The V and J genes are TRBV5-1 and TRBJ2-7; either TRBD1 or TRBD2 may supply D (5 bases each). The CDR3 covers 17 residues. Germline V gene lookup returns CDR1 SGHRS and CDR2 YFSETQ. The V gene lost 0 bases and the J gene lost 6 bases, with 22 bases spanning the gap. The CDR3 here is CASSLAVGATSKCEQYV. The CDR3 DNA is TGCGCCAGCAGCTTGGCCGTCGGGGCGACATCAAAGTGCGAGCAGTACGTC.

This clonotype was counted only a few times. In DNA, the CDR3 is TGCGCCAGCAGCTTGGCCCCTAGCGGGGGGGGCTACAATGAGCAGTTCTTC. Its translation: CASSLAPSGGGYNEQFF. The chain recombines TRBV5-1 with TRBJ2-1; 12 bases line up with TRBD2. The junction had 4 bases not matched to a gene; V was cut back by 0 bases and J by 3 bases. The CDR3 is 17 residues long. The germline gives CDR1 SGHRS, CDR2 YFSETQ.

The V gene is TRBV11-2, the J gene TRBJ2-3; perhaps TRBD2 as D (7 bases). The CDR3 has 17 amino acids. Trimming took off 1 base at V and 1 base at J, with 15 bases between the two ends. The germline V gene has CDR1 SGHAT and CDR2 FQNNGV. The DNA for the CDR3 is TGTGCCAGCAGCTTAGTAGGGGGGGGATGGGGCACAGATACGCAGTATTTT. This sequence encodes CASSLVGGGWGTDTQYF.

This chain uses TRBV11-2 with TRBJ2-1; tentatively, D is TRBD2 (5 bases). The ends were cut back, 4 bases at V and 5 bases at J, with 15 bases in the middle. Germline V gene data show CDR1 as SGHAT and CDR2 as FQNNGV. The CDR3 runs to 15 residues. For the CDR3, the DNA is TGTGCCAGCAGCTACCGGGATATGTATAACAATGAGCAGTTCTTC. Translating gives CASSYRDMYNNEQFF.

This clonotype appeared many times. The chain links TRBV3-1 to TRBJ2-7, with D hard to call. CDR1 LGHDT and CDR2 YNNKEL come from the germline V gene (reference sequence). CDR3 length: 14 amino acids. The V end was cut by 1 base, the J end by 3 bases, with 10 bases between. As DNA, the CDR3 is TGTGCCAGCAGCCAAGCCCCGGGTAACTACGAGCAGTACTTC. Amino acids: CASSQAPGNYEQYF.

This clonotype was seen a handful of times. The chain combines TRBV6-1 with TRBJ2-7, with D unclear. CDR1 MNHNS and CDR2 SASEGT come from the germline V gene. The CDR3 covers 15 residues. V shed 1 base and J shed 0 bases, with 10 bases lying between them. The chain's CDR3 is CASSEVEVGSYEQYV. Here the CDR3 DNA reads TGTGCCAGCAGTGAAGTCGAAGTAGGCTCCTACGAGCAGTACGTC.

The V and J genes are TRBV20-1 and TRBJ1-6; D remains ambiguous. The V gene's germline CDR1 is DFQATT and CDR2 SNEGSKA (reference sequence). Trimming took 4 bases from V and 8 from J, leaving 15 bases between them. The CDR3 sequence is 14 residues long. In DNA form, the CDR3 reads TGCAGTGCTACCTCCGGGCCCCGGGATTCACCCCTCCACTTT. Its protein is CSATSGPRDSPLHF.

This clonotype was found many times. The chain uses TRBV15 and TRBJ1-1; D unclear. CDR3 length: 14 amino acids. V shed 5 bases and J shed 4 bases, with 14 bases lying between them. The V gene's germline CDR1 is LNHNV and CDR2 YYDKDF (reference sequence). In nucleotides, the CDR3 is TGTGCCACCAGCTTCGGGGAAGTAGGCACTGAAGCTTTCTTT. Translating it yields CATSFGEVGTEAFF. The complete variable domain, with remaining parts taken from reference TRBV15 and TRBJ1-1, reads DAMVIQNPRYQVTQFGKPVTLSCSQTLNHNVMYWYQQKSSQAPKLLFHYYDKDFNNEADTPDNFQSRRPNTSFCFLDIRSPGLGDTAMYLCATSFGEVGTEAFFGQGTRLTVV.